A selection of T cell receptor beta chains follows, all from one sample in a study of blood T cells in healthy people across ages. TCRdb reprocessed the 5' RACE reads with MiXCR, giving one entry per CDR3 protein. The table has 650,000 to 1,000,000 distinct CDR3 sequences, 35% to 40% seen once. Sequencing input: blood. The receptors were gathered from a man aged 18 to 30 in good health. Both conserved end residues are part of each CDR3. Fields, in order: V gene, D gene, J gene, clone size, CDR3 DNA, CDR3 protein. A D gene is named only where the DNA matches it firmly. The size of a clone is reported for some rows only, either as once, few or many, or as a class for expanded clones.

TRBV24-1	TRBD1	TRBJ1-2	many	TGTGCCATCAAGACCCCAGGGGGGTATGGCTACACCTTC	CAIKTPGGYGYTF
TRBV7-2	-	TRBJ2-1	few	TGTGCCAGCACGAATTGGGCGGCGAGGGTCAATGAGCAGTTCTTC	CASTNWAARVNEQFF
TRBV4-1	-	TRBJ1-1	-	TGCGCCAGCAGCCAAGAACCTCACCGAAGGGGTGAAGCTTTCTTT	CASSQEPHRRGEAFF
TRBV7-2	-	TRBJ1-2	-	TGTGCCAGCAGCGCAGACGGGAGCTATGGCTACACCTTC	CASSADGSYGYTF
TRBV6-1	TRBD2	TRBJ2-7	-	TGTGCCAGCAGGACCCGGGGGGAGACCTACGAGCAGTACTTC	CASRTRGETYEQYF
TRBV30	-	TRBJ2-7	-	TGTGCCTGGATAGGAGCAGCAAGCTCCTACAATGAGCAGTACTTC	CAWIGAASSYNEQYF
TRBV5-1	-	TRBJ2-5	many	TGCGCCAGCAGCCCTACCAATGGAGGGGAGACCCAGTACTTC	CASSPTNGGETQYF
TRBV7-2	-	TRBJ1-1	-	TGTGGCAGCAGAATGGGGGACACCCTATACACTGAAGCTTTCTTT	CGSRMGDTLYTEAFF
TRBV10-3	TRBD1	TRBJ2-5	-	TGTGCCATCACCCTGACAGGGGGGCAAGAGACCCAGTACTTC	CAITLTGGQETQYF
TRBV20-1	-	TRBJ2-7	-	TGCAGTGCTAGCGGGATTACCAACGAGCAGTACTTC	CSASGITNEQYF
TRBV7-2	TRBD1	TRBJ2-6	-	TGTGCCAGCAGATTTTCAGGGGGCTTTGGGGCCAACGTCCTGACTTTC	CASRFSGGFGANVLTF
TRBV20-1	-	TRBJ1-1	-	TGCAGTTCCCCAGCGAACACTGAAGCTTTCTTT	CSSPANTEAFF
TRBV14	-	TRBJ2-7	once	TGTGCCAGCAGCCAAGACATGTTCAGCGAGCAGTACTTC	CASSQDMFSEQYF
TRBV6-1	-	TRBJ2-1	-	TGTGCCAGCAGTGCGGGGACCAATGAGCAGTTCTTC	CASSAGTNEQFF
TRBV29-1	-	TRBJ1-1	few	TGCAGCGTCTCCTCCGGCCCCGGGAGAGGCACTGAAGCTTTCTTT	CSVSSGPGRGTEAFF
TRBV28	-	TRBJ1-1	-	TGTGCCAGCAGCCCGGACCGGGACGGGAACACTGAAGCTTTCTTT	CASSPDRDGNTEAFF
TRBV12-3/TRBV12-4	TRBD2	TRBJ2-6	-	TGTGCCAGCAGTTTAGATGCGGGAGGGTCTGGGGCCAACGTCCTGACTTTC	CASSLDAGGSGANVLTF
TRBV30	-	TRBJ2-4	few	TGTGCCTGGACAGAACTAGCCAAAAACATTCAGTACTTC	CAWTELAKNIQYF
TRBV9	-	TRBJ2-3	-	TGTGCCAGCAGCGTAGCACCCGTAGCGGACCAGCAGTATTTT	CASSVAPVADQQYF
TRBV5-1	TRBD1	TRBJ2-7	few	TGCGCCAGCAACTTGGGACAGGAGGGCTCCGAGCAGTACTTC	CASNLGQEGSEQYF
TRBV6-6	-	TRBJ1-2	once	TGTGCCAGCAGCTCACTCGCCGGGGGTGGGGATGGCTGCACCTTC	CASSSLAGGGDGCTF
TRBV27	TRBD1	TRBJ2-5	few	TGTGCCAGCAGTTTATCAGGGACAGGTAACAATGAGCAGTACTTC	CASSLSGTGNNEQYF
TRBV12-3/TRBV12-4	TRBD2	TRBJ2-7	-	TGTGCCAGCAGTTTAAGGGCTAGCGGGTACAATGAGCAGTACTTC	CASSLRASGYNEQYF
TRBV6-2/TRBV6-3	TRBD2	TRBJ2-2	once	TGTGCCAGCAGTTACACGACTATTCCGGGACTAGCGGGGGGGCCGAGGACCGGGGAGCTGTTTTTT	CASSYTTIPGLAGGPRTGELFF
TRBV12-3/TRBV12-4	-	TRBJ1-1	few	TGTGCCAGCAGTTTAGGTTTGCAGGGTGGTACTGAAGCTTTCTTT	CASSLGLQGGTEAFF
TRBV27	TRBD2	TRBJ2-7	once	TGTGCCAGCAGTTTATCGCGGGGGGAGTACTACAATGAGCAGTACTTC	CASSLSRGEYYNEQYF
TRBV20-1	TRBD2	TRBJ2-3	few	TGCAGTGCTAGAGATAAAGCGTCGGGGGGACTCACAGATACGCAGTATTTT	CSARDKASGGLTDTQYF
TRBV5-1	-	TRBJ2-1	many	TGCGCCAGCAGCTTGAAAGTAGGTGAGCAGTTCTTC	CASSLKVGEQFF
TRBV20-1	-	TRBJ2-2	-	TGCAGTGCTAGGGATCGGGACACCCTGTCTTTTTCGTCGAACACCGGGGAGCTGTTTTTT	CSARDRDTLSFSSNTGELFF
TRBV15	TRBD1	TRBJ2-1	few	TGTGCCACCAGCAGACTCATGGACAGGGTGGGGGCCAATGAGCAGTTCTTC	CATSRLMDRVGANEQFF
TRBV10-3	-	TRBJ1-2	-	TGTGCCATCAGTAAGACGGGGGGAGACTATGGCTACACCTTC	CAISKTGGDYGYTF
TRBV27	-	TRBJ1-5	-	TGTGCCAGCAGCCGGGCCGCAAATCAGCCCCAGCATTTT	CASSRAANQPQHF
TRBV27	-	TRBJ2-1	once	TGTGCCAGCAGTTTACTGGGGGGCACAAACAATGAGCAGTTCTTC	CASSLLGGTNNEQFF
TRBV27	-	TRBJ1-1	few	TGTGCCAGCAGTTTTCAGGGAGGGAAGAACACTGAAGCTTTCTTT	CASSFQGGKNTEAFF
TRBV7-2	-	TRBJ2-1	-	TGTGCCAGCAGCCACATAAAGTCTCTGGTGGGGGGGCAGTTCTTC	CASSHIKSLVGGQFF
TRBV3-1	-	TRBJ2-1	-	TGTGCCAGCAGCGTGTTTGGGGAAAAGTTCTTC	CASSVFGEKFF
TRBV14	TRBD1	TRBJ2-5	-	TGTGCCAGCAGCCAAGTCCCAAGACAGGGGGCCAACAATGAGCAGTACTTC	CASSQVPRQGANNEQYF
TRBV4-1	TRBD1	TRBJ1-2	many	TGCGCCAGCAGCCAGGAAACGACAGGGGGCCTTTTCGGCTACACCTTC	CASSQETTGGLFGYTF
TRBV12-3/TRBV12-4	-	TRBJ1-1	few	TGTGCCAGCAGTCCGCGGGCCAGAGAAGCTTTCTTT	CASSPRAREAFF
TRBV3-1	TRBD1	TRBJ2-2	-	TGTGCCAGCAGCCAAGATTTACAGGGGGGCACCGGGGAGCTGTTTTTT	CASSQDLQGGTGELFF
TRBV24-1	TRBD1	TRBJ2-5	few	TGTGCCACCAGTGATTTGGGGGAAATCGGACAGGGGAAGCGTAATGAGCAGTACTTC	CATSDLGEIGQGKRNEQYF
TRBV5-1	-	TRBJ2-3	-	TGCGCCAGCAGCGGGGCAGGGGCTAGCACAGATACGCAGTATTTT	CASSGAGASTDTQYF
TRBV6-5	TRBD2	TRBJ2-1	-	TGTGCCAGCAGATTACACTTGGGGGGGGAAGCTGAGACCCAGTTCTTC	CASRLHLGGEAETQFF
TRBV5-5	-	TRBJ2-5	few	TGTGCCAGCAGCTTGGCTCCACAGTACCAAGAGACCCAGTACTTC	CASSLAPQYQETQYF
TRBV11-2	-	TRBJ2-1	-	TGTGCCAGCAGCTTATTGGTCAGGACGAGCTCCTACAATGAGCAGTTCTTC	CASSLLVRTSSYNEQFF
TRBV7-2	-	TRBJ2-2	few	TGTGCCAGCAGCCCCCTTCGGGACCTCGGGGAGCTGTTTTTT	CASSPLRDLGELFF
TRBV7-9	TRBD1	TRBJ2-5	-	TGTGCCAGCAGCTCGGGACAGACCGCAAAAGAGACCCAGTACTTC	CASSSGQTAKETQYF
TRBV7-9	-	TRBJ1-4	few	TGTGCCAGCAGCCCCCGACAGCCTTGGCCTAATGAAAAACTGTTTTTT	CASSPRQPWPNEKLFF
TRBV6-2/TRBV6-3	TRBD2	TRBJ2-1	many	TGTGCCAGCAGTTACTTCGCGGGGGAGCCCAATGAGCAGTTCTTC	CASSYFAGEPNEQFF